The 26 T cell receptor beta chains below all came from one sample that was sequenced in a study of T cells after yellow fever vaccination. One entry per CDR3 protein, called by TCRdb with MiXCR from the 5' RACE reads. The data show some 240,000 distinct CDR3 sequences, about 3.5% seen once. This specimen was PBMCs, taken 15 days after the yellow fever booster vaccination. These TCRs come from a young man who received the YFV17D yellow fever vaccine.

The table lists this clonotype with many counts. The rearrangement links TRBV5-1 to TRBJ2-3, with 9 bases identical to TRBD1. The junction had 1 base not matched to a gene; V was cut back by 0 bases and J by 2 bases. The CDR3 length is 15 residues. Germline loops: CDR1 SGHRS, CDR2 YFSETQ. The CDR3: CASSLGQGVTDTQYF. CDR3 bases: TGCGCCAGCAGCTTGGGACAGGGGGTCACAGATACGCAGTATTTT.

This clonotype was detected ten times or more. The chain uses TRBV29-1 and TRBJ2-2, with unresolved D. V lost 6 bases and J lost 0, with 8 bases in between. This CDR3 region has 13 residues. Germline V gene lookup returns CDR1 SQVTM and CDR2 ANQGSEA. The CDR3 is CSVLTPNTGELFF. CDR3 nucleotides: TGCAGCGTCCTGACCCCGAACACCGGGGAGCTGTTTTTT.

This clonotype was counted at least ten times. The rearrangement uses TRBV5-1 and TRBJ2-5; D remains ambiguous. Germline V gives CDR1 SGHRS, CDR2 YFSETQ. With 1 base removed from V and 2 bases from J, the gap between germline ends came to 6 bases. The CDR3 runs 13 residues. The CDR3 sequence: CASSLSYQETQYF. The CDR3 bases are TGCGCCAGCAGCTTGAGTTATCAAGAGACCCAGTACTTC.

The sample holds many counts of this clonotype. The rearrangement links TRBV4-3 to TRBJ2-5; D gene ambiguous. V was cut by 4 bases and J by 1 base, with 7 bases left in between. Germline V lookup: CDR1 LGHNA, CDR2 YSLEER. The CDR3 length is 13 residues. CDR3 DNA: TGCGCCAGCAGCCGCAGCCTCCAAGAGACCCAGTACTTC. As protein: CASSRSLQETQYF.

This clonotype was observed at least ten times. This chain connects TRBV7-9 to TRBJ2-7; D remains unclear. The CDR3 totals 13 residues. Trimming took off 3 bases at V and 6 bases at J, with 12 bases between the two ends. CDR1 and CDR2 from the germline V gene are SEHNR and FQNEAQ (reference sequence). DNA of the CDR3: TGTGCCAGCAGCTTGAGTGCTTCTAGCGAGCAGTACTTC. As protein: CASSLSASSEQYF.

This clonotype was seen a few times. The V call is TRBV5-1, the J call TRBJ1-2; 9 bases align to TRBD1. The junction had 5 bases not matched to a gene; V was cut back by 4 bases and J by 4 bases. This CDR3 contains 14 residues. CDR1 SGHRS and CDR2 YFSETQ come from the germline V gene. The CDR3 nucleotides are TGCGCCAGCAGCGACGGACAGGGGATCTATGGCTACACCTTC. As protein: CASSDGQGIYGYTF. The complete variable domain, with remaining parts taken from reference TRBV5-1 and TRBJ1-2, reads KAGVTQTPRYLIKTRGQQVTLSCSPISGHRSVSWYQQTPGQGLQFLFEYFSETQRNKGNFPGRFSGRQFSNSRSEMNVSTLELGDSALYLCASSDGQGIYGYTFGSGTRLTVV.

This clonotype showed up many times. The J gene is TRBJ2-6, the V gene TRBV6-5, with no clear D. The CDR3 consists of 16 residues. Per the germline V gene, CDR1 is MNHEY and CDR2 is SVGAGI. The V end was cut by 1 base, the J end by 1 base, with 8 bases between. CDR3: CASSYFGTSGANVLTF. The DNA of the CDR3 is TGTGCCAGCAGTTACTTCGGAACATCTGGGGCCAACGTCCTGACTTTC.

V and J are TRBV12-3 or TRBV12-4 and TRBJ1-5; D is perhaps TRBD1 (5 bases). The CDR3 loop spans 15 amino acids. The V end lost 5 bases, the J end lost 1 base, and 12 bases lay between the germline ends. The CDR3 DNA reads as TGTGCCAGCAGTCCTCCCGGGACCAGCAATCAGCCCCAGCATTTT. Its translation is CASSPPGTSNQPQHF.

This clonotype was picked up many times. This chain uses TRBV6-5 with TRBJ1-1; TRBD1 might be the D (6 bases). CDR3 length: 15 amino acids. V gave up 2 bases and J gave up 4 bases, with 14 bases separating them. CDR1 and CDR2 (germline): MNHEY, SVGAGI. CDR3 coding DNA: TGTGCCAGCAGTTACCTGACAGGATTGGGCACTGAAGCTTTCTTT. This encodes CASSYLTGLGTEAFF.

This clonotype was seen many times. The chain employs TRBV20-1 and TRBJ2-7, with TRBD2 identical over 7 bases. The CDR3 runs to 15 residues. Germline loops: CDR1 DFQATT, CDR2 SNEGSKA (reference sequence). Trimming cost V 6 bases and J 0 bases; bases outside gene matches: 11. This CDR3 is CSATKGGGDSYEQYF. CDR3 sequence (DNA): TGCAGTGCCACGAAGGGCGGGGGAGACTCCTACGAGCAGTACTTC.

This clonotype was seen at least ten times. The chain links TRBV9 to TRBJ2-1; possible D gene TRBD2, 6 bases. V was shortened by 0 bases and J by 8 bases, with 21 bases between the two germline ends. Germline lookup yields CDR1 SGDLS and CDR2 YYNGEE. The CDR3 contains 17 residues. This CDR3 reads CASSVVGGGASSDEQFF. The CDR3 DNA follows: TGTGCCAGCAGCGTAGTGGGTGGCGGGGCGTCCTCCGATGAGCAGTTCTTC.

The table lists this clonotype with many counts. The chain couples TRBV3-1 to TRBJ2-7, with TRBD1 as a possible D gene (6 bases). V was trimmed by 0 bases and J by 5 bases, leaving 11 bases between them. The germline V gene encodes CDR1 LGHDT and CDR2 YNNKEL (reference sequence). This CDR3 region has 14 residues. The CDR3 loop is CASSQDRGSDEQYF. CDR3 nucleotides: TGTGCCAGCAGCCAAGACAGGGGATCGGACGAGCAGTACTTC.

This clonotype has only one observation. This may stem from a read error, because a much larger clone lies one nucleotide away. This chain uses TRBV20-1 with TRBJ2-2, with 8 bases lining up with TRBD1. Germline assignment: CDR1 DFQATT and CDR2 SNEGSKA (reference sequence). CDR3 length: 14 residues. The CDR3 loop is CSADPQGVAGEVFF. Here the CDR3 DNA reads TGCAGTGCTGACCCACAGGGGGTAGCCGGGGAGGTGTTTTTT.

V and J are TRBV7-2 and TRBJ1-1; D unresolved. The germline V gene has CDR1 SGHTA and CDR2 FQGNSA. With 2 bases removed from V and 0 bases from J, the gap between germline ends came to 16 bases. CDR3 length: 17 residues. CDR3 DNA: TGTGCCAGCAGCTTAAGATCTACTACCGCTATGAACACTGAAGCTTTCTTT. Its protein is CASSLRSTTAMNTEAFF.

This clonotype was counted many times. The chain's CDR3 is CASSLARASEYGYTF. The CDR3 region has the DNA TGTGCCAGCAGTTTAGCGCGGGCCAGCGAGTATGGCTACACCTTC. V is TRBV12-3 or TRBV12-4 and J is TRBJ1-2; unclear D gene. V lost 0 bases and J 5 bases, leaving 13 bases between the germline ends. The CDR3 extends over 15 amino acids.

This clonotype has ten or more counts. The chain links TRBV7-8 to TRBJ1-1; D is unclear. Trimming shortened V by 5 bases and J by 6 bases, and 13 bases separated the two germline ends. Germline loops: CDR1 SGHVS, CDR2 FQNEAQ. CDR3 length equals 13 residues. DNA for the CDR3: TGTGCCAGCAGCCTTTACCAGCACGCTGAAGCTTTCTTT. It encodes CASSLYQHAEAFF.

This clonotype has ten or more counts. This chain joins TRBV21-1 and TRBJ2-7; the table assigns TRBD1, which was not confirmed against the DNA. TRBV21-1 is reported as a pseudogene. There are 22 residues in the CDR3. The CDR3 coding sequence is TGTGCCAGCAGCAAAGCGGCCCTTTCACCAGGACAGAGAGGGGGACCTACAGTCGAGCAGTACGTC. Translated: CASSKAALSPGQRGGPTVEQYV.

In its sample, this clonotype was seen many times. The chain links TRBV7-2 to TRBJ1-2; possibly TRBD1 for D (5 bases). The CDR3 loop spans 14 amino acids. Germline CDR1 SGHTA, CDR2 FQGNSA. V was cut by 7 bases and J by 3 bases, with 15 bases left in between. CDR3 coding DNA: TGTGCCAGCACCTGGCAGGGTGGTGACTATGGCTACACCTTC. This sequence encodes CASTWQGGDYGYTF.

This clonotype was seen repeatedly, ten times or more. The chain joins TRBV5-7 to TRBJ2-1; 8 bases match TRBD2. TRBV5-7 is treated as an ORF (open reading frame) with a function not yet certain. This CDR3 is built from 16 residues. V lost 4 bases and J lost 8; bases outside the gene matches: 14. Here the CDR3 reads CASSPVLAGKMYEQFF. Written as DNA, the CDR3 is TGTGCCAGCAGCCCGGTCTTAGCGGGGAAGATGTATGAGCAGTTCTTC.

This clonotype was seen many times. The chain recombines TRBV5-1 with TRBJ2-2; possible D gene TRBD1, 6 bases. CDR3 length equals 18 residues. V lost 1 base to trimming and J lost 0 bases, with 16 bases between them. Germline-derived CDR1 and CDR2 are SGHRS and YFSETQ. CDR3 region: CASSLLGHRNANTGELFF. CDR3 in DNA: TGCGCCAGCAGCTTGTTGGGACATCGAAACGCGAACACCGGGGAGCTGTTTTTT.

This clonotype was seen repeatedly, ten times or more. This chain uses TRBV28 with TRBJ2-2; D unresolved. Germline lookup yields CDR1 MDHEN and CDR2 SYDVKM. The germline V and J ends were trimmed by 8 bases and 3 bases, with 10 bases remaining between them. The CDR3 totals 13 residues. CDR3 DNA sequence: TGTGCCAGCGGTAGGGATCACACCGGGGAGCTGTTTTTT. This gives the protein CASGRDHTGELFF.

This clonotype was observed at least ten times. The chain recombines TRBV5-5 with TRBJ1-6; no firm D call. Trimming left V 5 bases short and J 2 bases short, with 8 bases between. The CDR3 loop spans 14 amino acids. Germline V lookup: CDR1 SGHKS, CDR2 YYEKEE (reference sequence). DNA for the CDR3: TGTGCCAGCAGGGATACAACCTATAATTCACCCCTCCACTTT. It specifies CASRDTTYNSPLHF.

The rearrangement links TRBV7-2 to TRBJ1-5; TRBD1 matches at 7 bases. This CDR3 contains 15 residues. Germline lookup yields CDR1 SGHTA and CDR2 FQGNSA. V dropped 3 bases and J dropped 1; count of bases not matched to a gene: 3. CDR3 loop: CASSFVQGSNQPQHF. The CDR3 DNA reads as TGTGCCAGCAGCTTTGTACAGGGGAGCAATCAGCCCCAGCATTTT.

This clonotype occurred many times. This chain links TRBV20-1 with TRBJ2-2; D unresolved. Trimming removed 7 bases at V and 4 bases at J, with 13 bases between. Per the germline V gene, CDR1 is DFQATT and CDR2 is SNEGSKA (reference sequence). The CDR3 loop spans 13 amino acids. CDR3 sequence: CSGRAPTTGELFF. CDR3 DNA sequence: TGCAGTGGTAGGGCCCCCACCACCGGGGAGCTGTTTTTT.

Ten or more counts support this clonotype. This chain joins TRBV12-3 or TRBV12-4 and TRBJ1-4, with 9 bases matching TRBD1. The CDR3 is 15 residues long. J gave up 7 bases and V 5 bases, and 8 bases lay outside the gene matches. The CDR3 coding sequence is TGTGCCAGCAGTACGGGACAGGGAGGCGGTGAAAAACTGTTTTTT. Its translation: CASSTGQGGGEKLFF.

This clonotype was seen at least ten times. This chain connects TRBV18 to TRBJ2-3; 8 bases align to TRBD2. The CDR3 spans 16 residues. Unmatched junction bases numbered 11, after V lost 3 bases and J lost 6 bases. Germline-derived CDR1 and CDR2 are KGHSH and LQKENI. CDR3 amino acids: CASSPLGLGIADTQYF. CDR3 bases: TGTGCCAGCTCACCCCTGGGACTAGGGATTGCGGATACGCAGTATTTT.